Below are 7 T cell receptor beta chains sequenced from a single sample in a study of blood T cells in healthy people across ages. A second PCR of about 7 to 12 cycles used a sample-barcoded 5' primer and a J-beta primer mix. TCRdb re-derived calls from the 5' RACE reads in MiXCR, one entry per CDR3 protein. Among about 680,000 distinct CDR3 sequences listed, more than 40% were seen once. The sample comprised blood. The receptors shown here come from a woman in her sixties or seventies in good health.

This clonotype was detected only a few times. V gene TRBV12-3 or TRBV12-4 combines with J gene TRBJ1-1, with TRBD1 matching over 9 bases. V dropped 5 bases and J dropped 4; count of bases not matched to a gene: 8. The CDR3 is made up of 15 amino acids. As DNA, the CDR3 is TGTGCCAGCAGTCCAACAGGGGGCGGCTCCACTGAAGCTTTCTTT. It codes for CASSPTGGGSTEAFF.

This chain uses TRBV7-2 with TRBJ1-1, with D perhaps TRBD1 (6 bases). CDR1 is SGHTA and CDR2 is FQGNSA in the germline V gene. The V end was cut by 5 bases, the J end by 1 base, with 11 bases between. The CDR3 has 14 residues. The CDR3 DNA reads TGTGCCAGCAGCGTAACAGGGTCGAACACTGAAGCTTTCTTT. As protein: CASSVTGSNTEAFF.

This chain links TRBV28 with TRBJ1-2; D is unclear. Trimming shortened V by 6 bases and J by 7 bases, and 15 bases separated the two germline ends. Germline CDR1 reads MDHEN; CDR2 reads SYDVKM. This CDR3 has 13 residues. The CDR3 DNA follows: TGTGCCAGCAGCCCCTTACCTGACTTTGGCTACACCTTC. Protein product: CASSPLPDFGYTF.

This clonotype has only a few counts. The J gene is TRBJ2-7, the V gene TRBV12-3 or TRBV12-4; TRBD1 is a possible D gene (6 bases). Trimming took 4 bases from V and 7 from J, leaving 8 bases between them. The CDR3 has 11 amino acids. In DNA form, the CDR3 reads TGTGCCAGCAGTTCTAGGGGGGAGCAGTACTTC. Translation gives CASSSRGEQYF.

CDR3 protein: CSAPDRAKNIQYF. The CDR3 bases are TGCAGTGCTCCGGACAGAGCCAAAAACATTCAGTACTTC. This chain joins TRBV20-1 and TRBJ2-4; D may be TRBD1 (6 bases). This CDR3 has 13 amino acids. Trimming left V 5 bases short and J 0 bases short, with 8 bases between. Germline CDR1 reads DFQATT; CDR2 reads SNEGSKA (reference sequence).

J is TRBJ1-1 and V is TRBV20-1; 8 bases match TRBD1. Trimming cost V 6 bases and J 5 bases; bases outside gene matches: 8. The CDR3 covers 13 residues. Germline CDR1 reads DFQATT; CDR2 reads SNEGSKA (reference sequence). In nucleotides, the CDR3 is TGCAGTGCCCCCAGGGGGCTTCGGACTGAAGCTTTCTTT. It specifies CSAPRGLRTEAFF.

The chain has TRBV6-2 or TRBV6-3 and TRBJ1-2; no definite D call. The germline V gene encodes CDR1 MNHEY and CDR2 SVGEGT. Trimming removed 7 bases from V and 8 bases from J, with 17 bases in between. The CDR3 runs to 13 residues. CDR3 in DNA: TGTGCCAGCACCCTCGGAAGGCTTACCGGCTACACCTTC. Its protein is CASTLGRLTGYTF.